These 32 T cell receptor beta chains share one sample of origin, sequenced in a study of graft-versus-host responses after intestinal transplantation. No antigen has been assigned to these receptors. Data came from immunoSEQ multiplex PCR; TCRdb stores just in-frame clones and leaves some out. The sample holds around 88,000 clones, 80% to 85% seen once. The source was unstimulated CD8+ T cells sorted from spleen or lymph node cells, collected before intestinal transplant. Receptors originate from a human donor who received an intestinal transplant.

This chain uses TRBV7-6 with TRBJ2-5; D not certain. Trimming left V 0 bases short and J 5 bases short, with 4 bases between. CDR3 length equals 12 residues. Germline assignment: CDR1 SGHVS and CDR2 FNYEAQ. CDR3 loop: CASSLARETQYF. As DNA, the CDR3 is TGTGCCAGCAGCTTAGCTAGGGAGACCCAGTACTTC.

The V and J genes are TRBV28 and TRBJ1-5; D is undetermined. V gave up 5 bases and J gave up 1 base, with 6 bases separating them. The CDR3 totals 13 residues. Germline loops: CDR1 MDHEN, CDR2 SYDVKM. The CDR3 is CASSRESNQPQHF. CDR3 coding DNA: TGTGCCAGCAGTCGGGAGAGCAATCAGCCCCAGCATTTT. Combining the CDR3 with reference TRBV28 and TRBJ1-5 gives the whole variable domain DVKVTQSSRYLVKRTGEKVFLECVQDMDHENMFWYRQDPGLGLRLIYFSYDVKMKEKGDIPEGYSVSREKKERFSLILESASTNQTSMYLCASSRESNQPQHFGDGTRLSIL.

V usage is TRBV10-2 and J usage is TRBJ2-7; D is perhaps TRBD2 (5 bases). The CDR3 runs 13 residues. V lost 3 bases to trimming and J lost 5 bases, with 11 bases between them. Germline CDR1 and CDR2: WSHSY and SAAADI. The CDR3 loop reads CASSEGSPHEQYF. The CDR3 DNA is TGCGCCAGCAGTGAAGGGAGTCCCCACGAGCAGTACTTC.

This chain links TRBV9 with TRBJ2-7; possible D gene TRBD1, 5 bases. Trimming removed 3 bases from V and 5 bases from J, with 12 bases in between. Germline values: CDR1 SGDLS, CDR2 YYNGEE. The CDR3 contains 13 residues. Here the CDR3 reads CASSGTRANEQYF. CDR3 bases: TGTGCCAGCAGCGGAACCAGGGCGAACGAGCAGTACTTC.

This sequence joins TRBV7-3 and TRBJ1-1, with 7 bases that match TRBD1. The ends lost 0 bases at V and 1 base at J; junction bases unmatched: 2. The CDR3 consists of 15 residues. In germline, CDR1 is SGHTA, CDR2 FQGTGA. CDR3 in amino acids: CASSLTGGANTEAFF. For the CDR3, the DNA is TGTGCCAGCAGCTTAACAGGGGGCGCGAACACTGAAGCTTTCTTT.

The genes are TRBV28 and TRBJ2-1; 8 bases are a match to TRBD1. Germline values: CDR1 MDHEN, CDR2 SYDVKM. The CDR3 runs to 15 residues. The junction had 3 bases not matched to a gene; V was cut back by 2 bases and J by 3 bases. The DNA of the CDR3 is TGTGCCAGCAGTTTACTAGGACAGGGCTACAATGAGCAGTTCTTC. This translates into CASSLLGQGYNEQFF.

The chain couples TRBV28 to TRBJ2-5, with no clear D. The CDR3 spans 17 residues. V dropped 2 bases and J dropped 2 bases, with 18 bases sitting between them. Germline loops: CDR1 MDHEN, CDR2 SYDVKM. The CDR3, as DNA: TGTGCCAGCAGTTTAGTGGATAGACGCATGGCTCAAGAGACCCAGTACTTC. Translated: CASSLVDRRMAQETQYF.

This clone was detected only once. This sequence joins TRBV11-1 and TRBJ2-5, with a tentative D call TRBD2 (5 bases). The CDR3 spans 14 residues. Germline V gives CDR1 SGHAT, CDR2 FQDESV (reference sequence). V gave up 3 bases and J gave up 2 bases, with 10 bases separating them. The CDR3 is CASSFEGNQETQYF. The DNA of the CDR3 is TGTGCCAGCAGCTTTGAGGGAAATCAAGAGACCCAGTACTTC.

The chain has TRBV7-9 and TRBJ1-2; D gene uncertain. The germline V gene has CDR1 SEHNR and CDR2 FQNEAQ (reference sequence). The CDR3 totals 12 residues. V lost 5 bases to trimming and J lost 6 bases, with 10 bases between them. The CDR3 nucleotides read TGTGCCAGCAGCCAAGGGATTCATGGCTACACCTTC. This sequence encodes CASSQGIHGYTF.

J is TRBJ2-5 and V is TRBV5-1; 14 positions match TRBD2. After removal of 0 bases from V and 4 bases from J, the junction contained 2 bases not matched to a gene. CDR1 is SGHRS and CDR2 is YFSETQ in the germline V gene. CDR3 length equals 16 residues. In nucleotides, the CDR3 is TGCGCCAGCAGCTTGGGACTAGCGGGGGGGATAGAGACCCAGTACTTC. Translation gives CASSLGLAGGIETQYF.

J is TRBJ2-2 and V is TRBV10-1; D call uncertain. This CDR3 region has 15 residues. Germline values: CDR1 WNHNN, CDR2 SYGVQD (reference sequence). V was shortened by 0 bases and J by 2 bases, with 7 bases between the two germline ends. The CDR3 is CASSESATNTGELFF. For the CDR3, the DNA is TGCGCCAGCAGTGAGTCGGCGACAAACACCGGGGAGCTGTTTTTT.

The rearrangement uses TRBV6-5 and TRBJ1-5; 9 bases fit TRBD1. Trimming took 4 bases from V and 7 from J; bases not matched to a gene: 11. Per the germline V gene, CDR1 is MNHEY and CDR2 is SVGAGI. CDR3 length: 16 amino acids. DNA for the CDR3: TGTGCCAGCAGTTCGGGACAGGGATCGGGACTACAGCCCCAGCATTTT. Protein: CASSSGQGSGLQPQHF.

This clone was picked up one time. The chain couples TRBV6-1 to TRBJ2-4; D is perhaps TRBD2 (5 bases). The CDR3 extends over 18 amino acids. Trimming stripped 4 bases from V and 1 base from J, with 20 bases between. Germline V gene data show CDR1 as MNHNS and CDR2 as SASEGT. For the CDR3, the DNA is TGTGCCAGCAGTGCCCTATTAGAGGGCCCAAATGCCAAAAACATTCAGTACTTC. Amino acid sequence: CASSALLEGPNAKNIQYF.

The gene calls are TRBV7-9 and TRBJ2-5, with D hard to call. From germline, CDR1 is SEHNR and CDR2 FQNEAQ (reference sequence). The CDR3 contains 12 residues. Between the trimmed V and J ends, which lost 1 base and 5 bases, there was a span of 5 bases. CDR3 amino acids: CASSLGRETQYF. The DNA of the CDR3 is TGTGCCAGCAGCTTAGGGCGGGAGACCCAGTACTTC.

The rearrangement links TRBV27 to TRBJ2-3; 9 nucleotides match TRBD2. With V trimmed by 5 bases and J by 3 bases, 3 bases remained unmatched. This CDR3 contains 14 residues. The germline CDR1 and CDR2 sequences are MNHEY and SMNVEV (reference sequence). This chain's CDR3 is CASSRTSATDTQYF. The CDR3 DNA reads as TGTGCCAGCAGTAGGACTAGCGCAACAGATACGCAGTATTTT.

The chain recombines TRBV6-6 with TRBJ2-2; D not resolved. The CDR3 has 14 residues. The V end was cut by 8 bases, the J end by 6 bases, with 16 bases between. CDR1 and CDR2 from the germline V gene are MNHNY and SVGAGI (reference sequence). CDR3 nucleotide sequence: TGTGCCAGCTGGCTATCCCCGGGCGCCGGGGAGCTGTTTTTT. It yields the protein CASWLSPGAGELFF.

The V gene is TRBV2, the J gene TRBJ1-5; D is unresolved. This CDR3 comprises 14 residues. Trimming stripped 2 bases from V and 6 bases from J, with 11 bases between. Germline assignment: CDR1 SNHLY and CDR2 FYNNEI. CDR3 in amino acids: CASSERWVAQPQHF. The CDR3 nucleotides are TGTGCCAGCAGTGAAAGGTGGGTGGCTCAGCCCCAGCATTTT.

The chain is built from TRBV9 and TRBJ2-2, with a possible D match to TRBD2 (5 bases). This CDR3 region has 17 residues. Germline CDR1 and CDR2: SGDLS and YYNGEE. V gave up 0 bases and J gave up 4 bases, with 16 bases separating them. CDR3 in DNA: TGTGCCAGCAGCGTAGGTGGTACACCCCGGGGCACCGGGGAGCTGTTTTTT. Its translation: CASSVGGTPRGTGELFF.

This clone was picked up a small number of times. Other DNA sequences in this sample translate to the same CDR3. The genes are TRBV5-5 and TRBJ2-7, with TRBD1 matching 10 bases. Germline V CDR1 and CDR2: SGHKS, YYEKEE (reference sequence). Losses at the gene ends were 0 bases for V and 5 bases for J; bases not matched to a gene: 2. The length of the CDR3 is 14 residues. The CDR3 loop is CASSLGQGADEQYF. For the CDR3, the DNA is TGTGCCAGCAGCTTGGGACAGGGGGCAGACGAGCAGTACTTC.

The chain combines TRBV5-5 with TRBJ2-7; the D gene is possibly TRBD2 (5 bases). CDR3 size: 14 residues. Germline CDR1 SGHKS, CDR2 YYEKEE (reference sequence). Trimming shortened V by 3 bases and J by 3 bases, and 13 bases separated the two germline ends. The CDR3 DNA is TGTGCCAGCAGCTCCTATAGCGTGAACTACGAGCAGTACTTC. Translating gives CASSSYSVNYEQYF.

The chain has TRBV5-5 and TRBJ2-3, with TRBD1 matching over 7 bases. The germline gives CDR1 SGHKS, CDR2 YYEKEE (reference sequence). Losses at the gene ends were 3 bases for V and 2 bases for J; bases not matched to a gene: 12. This CDR3 is built from 17 residues. The CDR3 sequence: CASSYPAGTDNTDTQYF. The CDR3 bases are TGTGCCAGCAGCTACCCGGCCGGGACAGATAACACAGATACGCAGTATTTT.

In its sample, this clone was seen a few times. The chain uses TRBV4-2 and TRBJ2-7; TRBD1 agrees at 10 bases. This CDR3 region has 17 residues. V trimming: 1 base; J trimming: 2 bases; junction bases outside the gene matches: 8. Germline lookup yields CDR1 LGHNA and CDR2 YNFKEQ. CDR3 bases: TGTGCCAGCAGCCAAGCCCCGAGCGGGACAGGGGCCTACGAGCAGTACTTC. It yields the protein CASSQAPSGTGAYEQYF.

The rearrangement joins TRBV7-9 to TRBJ2-3; a weak D match, TRBD1 (6 bases). This CDR3 is built from 15 residues. The V end lost 5 bases, the J end lost 2 bases, and 14 bases lay between the germline ends. The germline gives CDR1 SEHNR, CDR2 FQNEAQ (reference sequence). Written as DNA, the CDR3 is TGTGCCAGCAGCGCCCGGACAGATCTCACAGATACGCAGTATTTT. It encodes CASSARTDLTDTQYF.

This clone occurred once. The chain carries TRBV4-1 and TRBJ2-1; 7 nucleotides match TRBD2. Germline CDR1 is MGHRA and CDR2 is YSYEKL. CDR3 length: 12 residues. V lost 6 bases, J lost 8 bases, and 4 bases stayed unmatched. The CDR3 nucleotides read TGCGCCAGCAGGGGCAGCGGGGATGAGCAGTTCTTC. It codes for CASRGSGDEQFF.

The V gene is TRBV10-3, the J gene TRBJ2-3, with 9 bases lining up with TRBD1. V lost 3 bases to trimming and J lost 1 base; unmatched junction nucleotides: 5. The CDR3 covers 16 residues. CDR1 is ENHRY and CDR2 is SYGVKD in the germline V gene. The CDR3 DNA is TGTGCCATCAGTGACCCCACAGGGGGCGGCACAGATACGCAGTATTTT. This gives the protein CAISDPTGGGTDTQYF.

The chain is built from TRBV11-1 and TRBJ2-7; D call uncertain. The V gene lost 1 base and the J gene lost 0 bases, with 7 bases spanning the gap. The CDR3 length is 14 residues. From germline, CDR1 is SGHAT and CDR2 FQDESV (reference sequence). CDR3 in DNA: TGTGCCAGCAGCTTAGATCTGGACTCCTACGAGCAGTACTTC. Amino acid sequence: CASSLDLDSYEQYF. The full variable domain, in which reference TRBV11-1 and TRBJ2-7 provide the parts outside the CDR3, is EAEVAQSPRYKITEKSQAVAFWCDPISGHATLYWYRQILGQGPELLVQFQDESVVDDSQLPKDRFSAERLKGVDSTLKIQPAELGDSAMYLCASSLDLDSYEQYFGPGTRLTVT.

The chain is built from TRBV5-1 and TRBJ2-1, with TRBD1 as a possible D gene (5 bases). Germline loops: CDR1 SGHRS, CDR2 YFSETQ. The CDR3 loop spans 16 amino acids. Trimming shortened V by 4 bases and J by 3 bases, and 17 bases separated the two germline ends. This CDR3 is CASSITGLPNYNEQFF. The CDR3 DNA sequence: TGCGCCAGCAGCATCACAGGTCTCCCGAACTACAATGAGCAGTTCTTC.

This clone has only one observation. The V gene is TRBV4-1, the J gene TRBJ2-5; D might be TRBD1 (5 bases). The V and J ends lost 1 base and 3 bases respectively, with 12 bases between them. This CDR3 comprises 15 residues. In germline, CDR1 is MGHRA, CDR2 YSYEKL. This CDR3 reads CASSQVFDSKETQYF. The DNA for the CDR3 is TGCGCCAGCAGCCAAGTCTTTGACAGCAAAGAGACCCAGTACTTC.

V is TRBV21-1 and J is TRBJ2-5; the D call of TRBD2 is as the table states it, not checked on the DNA. TRBV21-1 is a recognized pseudogene. The CDR3 is 17 amino acids. DNA of the CDR3: TGTGCCACCTCGGTAGAGTGGCGGGGTACCCTTCGGGAGACCCAGTACTTC. Amino acid sequence: CATSVEWRGTLRETQYF.

The chain recombines TRBV4-1 with TRBJ2-2, with D possibly being TRBD2 (6 bases). The V and J ends lost 3 bases and 3 bases respectively, with 23 bases between them. The CDR3 loop spans 19 amino acids. Germline loops: CDR1 MGHRA, CDR2 YSYEKL. CDR3 coding DNA: TGCGCCAGCAGCCATCTTCTAGCGCCATGGAGAGGGTACACCGGGGAGCTGTTTTTT. Translating gives CASSHLLAPWRGYTGELFF.

About this clone itself: Compared with germline, one end of the junction differs, possibly owing to a read error. The rearrangement uses TRBV28 and TRBJ1-2, with a possible D match to TRBD1 (5 bases). CDR1 is MDHEN, CDR2 SYDVKM, per germline. The CDR3 has 13 residues. CDR3 amino acids: CASREQGGYGHTF. As DNA, the CDR3 is TGTGCCAGCAGGGAGCAGGGTGGCTATGGCCACACCTTC.

The chain employs TRBV5-5 and TRBJ1-2; no clear D gene. The CDR3 has 15 amino acids. Between the trimmed V and J ends, which lost 1 base and 2 bases, there was a span of 12 bases. CDR1 and CDR2 from the germline V gene are SGHKS and YYEKEE (reference sequence). CDR3 amino acids: CASSLMSFWNYGYTF. The CDR3 DNA reads TGTGCCAGCAGCTTGATGAGTTTTTGGAACTATGGCTACACCTTC.